The rows below give T cell receptor beta chains drawn from one sample of a study of tumor-infiltrating lymphocytes in oesophageal squamous cell carcinoma. One entry per CDR3 protein, called by TCRdb with MiXCR from the PCR reads. The sample holds 9,500 to 11,000 distinct CDR3 sequences; around 56% are singletons and the top ten take around 20%. Sequencing input: esophageal tumor tissue. These receptors all stem from a female donor with esophageal squamous cell carcinoma. Both conserved end residues are part of each CDR3. The D gene is left open where the match is weak. Only part of the rows carry a size: once, few, many, or a class if the clone is expanded.

V gene: TRBV6-1
D gene: -
clone size: large
J gene: TRBJ2-6
CDR3 protein: CASSVGTPGANVLTF

V gene: TRBV7-2
D gene: -
clone size: medium-sized
J gene: TRBJ1-4
CDR3 protein: CASSDYLNEKLFF

V gene: TRBV6-1
D gene: -
clone size: medium-sized
J gene: TRBJ1-2
CDR3 protein: CASSSGANYGYTF

V gene: TRBV20-1
D gene: TRBD1
clone size: once
J gene: TRBJ1-2
CDR3 protein: CSASSQGVYYGYTF

V gene: TRBV7-3
D gene: TRBD1
clone size: medium-sized
J gene: TRBJ1-6
CDR3 protein: CASSLGQGGSPLHF

V gene: TRBV7-2
D gene: TRBD2
clone size: once
J gene: -
CDR3 protein: CASSPGGIEQYF

V gene: TRBV7-6
D gene: -
clone size: -
J gene: -
CDR3 protein: CASSISSPGETQYF

V gene: TRBV11-2
D gene: TRBD2
clone size: -
J gene: TRBJ2-6
CDR3 protein: CASSLGPGLAGLSGANVLTF

V gene: TRBV6-6
D gene: TRBD1
clone size: many
J gene: TRBJ1-2
CDR3 protein: CASSYSTGTSYGYTF

V gene: TRBV2
D gene: TRBD1
clone size: few
J gene: TRBJ2-1
CDR3 protein: CASSPLGQGSDEQFF

V gene: TRBV7-2
D gene: -
clone size: -
J gene: TRBJ1-4
CDR3 protein: CASSLSGVVEKLFF

V gene: TRBV10-2
D gene: -
clone size: -
J gene: TRBJ1-1
CDR3 protein: CASSDDDGRNTEAFF

V gene: TRBV5-5
D gene: -
clone size: many
J gene: TRBJ1-2
CDR3 protein: CASSSTGSYGYTF

V gene: TRBV7-6
D gene: TRBD1
clone size: -
J gene: TRBJ2-7
CDR3 protein: CASSSQGQQNSPLHF

V gene: TRBV20-1
D gene: -
clone size: -
J gene: TRBJ2-5
CDR3 protein: CSAAQGYQETQYF

V gene: TRBV19
D gene: TRBD2
clone size: medium-sized
J gene: TRBJ2-1
CDR3 protein: CASKALRPSGRNEQFF

V gene: TRBV10-2
D gene: TRBD1
clone size: -
J gene: -
CDR3 protein: CASSRQGLIGEQYF

V gene: TRBV12-3/TRBV12-4
D gene: -
clone size: -
J gene: TRBJ2-1
CDR3 protein: CASSLYTDRDYEQFF

V gene: TRBV7-2
D gene: -
clone size: few
J gene: TRBJ2-1
CDR3 protein: CASSPSQSLYNEQFF

V gene: TRBV7-3
D gene: -
clone size: -
J gene: TRBJ2-6
CDR3 protein: CASSDRSGANVLTF

V gene: TRBV28
D gene: TRBD1
clone size: -
J gene: TRBJ2-4
CDR3 protein: CASSLLQGAREQYF

V gene: TRBV7-9
D gene: -
clone size: -
J gene: -
CDR3 protein: CASSFLWRGPQETQFF

V gene: TRBV18
D gene: TRBD2
clone size: many
J gene: TRBJ2-1
CDR3 protein: CASSQSSGGYNEQFF

V gene: TRBV11-2
D gene: -
clone size: many
J gene: -
CDR3 protein: CASSLDRVLDYNEQYF

V gene: TRBV7-8
D gene: TRBD1
clone size: -
J gene: TRBJ2-5
CDR3 protein: CASRLGGQGYQETQYF

V gene: TRBV10-1
D gene: -
clone size: -
J gene: -
CDR3 protein: CASSVDSYEQYF

V gene: TRBV28
D gene: -
clone size: -
J gene: TRBJ2-5
CDR3 protein: CASSLCPNGPAKIRETQYF

V gene: TRBV7-6
D gene: TRBD2
clone size: -
J gene: TRBJ2-1
CDR3 protein: CASSLVLATYNEQFF

V gene: TRBV6-1
D gene: -
clone size: -
J gene: TRBJ1-6
CDR3 protein: CASSEAAPGDSYNSPLHF

V gene: TRBV5-6
D gene: -
clone size: -
J gene: TRBJ2-5
CDR3 protein: CASSLGGAATQYF

V gene: TRBV6-1
D gene: TRBD1
clone size: many
J gene: TRBJ1-1
CDR3 protein: CASRDPWGQRKTEAFF

V gene: TRBV12-3/TRBV12-4
D gene: -
clone size: once
J gene: TRBJ1-5
CDR3 protein: CAISGGPSQPQHF

V gene: TRBV24-1
D gene: -
clone size: many
J gene: TRBJ2-1
CDR3 protein: CATSDRGARNEQFF